This paragraph reports one T cell receptor (beta chain). Its antigen is not known. This entry is derived from a study of shared clonotypes between healthy human individuals. Overall study context: Contributing individuals were two females and a few males aged 18 to 49. General study results and limits: Non-shared clonotypes had lower generation probabilities than those shared by all four donors.

Profiling relied on immunoSEQ multiplex PCR, and the TCRdb table lists in-frame clones only, not all of them. The top ten hold about 0.057% of the sample, which has a few hundred thousand clones, around 97% seen once. The CDR3 extends over 12 amino acids. Germline loops: CDR1 MDHEN, CDR2 SYDVKM. V lost 10 bases and J lost 0, with 7 bases in between. Sequences were obtained from naive CD4+ T cells sorted from blood. Subset given: CD45RA+ positively selected. This TCR was recovered from a woman younger than 45 in good health. This chain joins TRBV28 and TRBJ1-5, with D uncertain. CDR3 amino acids: CATWDSNQPQHF. As DNA, the CDR3 is TGTGCCACGTGGGATAGCAATCAGCCCCAGCATTTT.